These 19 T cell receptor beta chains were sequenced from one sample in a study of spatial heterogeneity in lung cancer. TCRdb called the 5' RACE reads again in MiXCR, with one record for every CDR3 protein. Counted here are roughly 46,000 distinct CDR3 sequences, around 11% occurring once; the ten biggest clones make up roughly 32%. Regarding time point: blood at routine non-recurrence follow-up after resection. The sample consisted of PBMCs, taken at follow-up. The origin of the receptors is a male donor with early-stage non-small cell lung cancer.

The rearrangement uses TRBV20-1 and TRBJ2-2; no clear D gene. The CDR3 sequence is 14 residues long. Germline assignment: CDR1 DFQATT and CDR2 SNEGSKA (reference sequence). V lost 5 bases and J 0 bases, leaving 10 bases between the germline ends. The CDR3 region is CSALDFSNTGELFF. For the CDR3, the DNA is TGCAGTGCTCTAGACTTCTCGAACACCGGGGAGCTGTTTTTT.

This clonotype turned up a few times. CDR3 nucleotides: TGTGCCAGCAGTTACGGGGGCCAAGAGACCCAGTACTTC. Protein product: CASSYGGQETQYF. V and J are TRBV6-2 or TRBV6-3 and TRBJ2-5, with D perhaps being TRBD1 or TRBD2 (5 bases each). The CDR3 covers 13 residues. Germline-derived CDR1 and CDR2 are MNHEY and SVGEGT. With 2 bases removed from V and 1 base from J, the gap between germline ends came to 5 bases.

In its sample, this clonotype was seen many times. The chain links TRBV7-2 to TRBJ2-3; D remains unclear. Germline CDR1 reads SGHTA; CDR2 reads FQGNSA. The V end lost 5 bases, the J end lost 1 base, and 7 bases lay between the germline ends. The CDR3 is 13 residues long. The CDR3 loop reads CASSPRRTDTQYF. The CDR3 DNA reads TGTGCCAGCAGCCCCCGCCGCACAGATACGCAGTATTTT.

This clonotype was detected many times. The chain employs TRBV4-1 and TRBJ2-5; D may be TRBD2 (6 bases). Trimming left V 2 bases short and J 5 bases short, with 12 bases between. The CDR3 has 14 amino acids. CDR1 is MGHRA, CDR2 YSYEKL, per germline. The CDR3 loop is CASSQPRDWETQYF. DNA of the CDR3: TGCGCCAGCAGCCAACCCAGGGACTGGGAGACCCAGTACTTC.

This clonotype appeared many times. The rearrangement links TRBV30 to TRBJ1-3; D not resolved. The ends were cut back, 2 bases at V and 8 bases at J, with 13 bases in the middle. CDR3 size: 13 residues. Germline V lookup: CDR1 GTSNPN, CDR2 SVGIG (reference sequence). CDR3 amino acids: CAWSLRREDTIYF. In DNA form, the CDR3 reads TGTGCCTGGAGTCTGAGGAGAGAGGACACCATATATTTT.

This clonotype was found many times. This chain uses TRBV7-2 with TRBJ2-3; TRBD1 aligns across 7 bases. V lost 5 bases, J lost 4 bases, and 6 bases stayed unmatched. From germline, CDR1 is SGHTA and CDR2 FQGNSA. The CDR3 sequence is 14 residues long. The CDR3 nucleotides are TGTGCCAGCAGCGCCGGGACAGCATCAGATACGCAGTATTTT. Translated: CASSAGTASDTQYF.

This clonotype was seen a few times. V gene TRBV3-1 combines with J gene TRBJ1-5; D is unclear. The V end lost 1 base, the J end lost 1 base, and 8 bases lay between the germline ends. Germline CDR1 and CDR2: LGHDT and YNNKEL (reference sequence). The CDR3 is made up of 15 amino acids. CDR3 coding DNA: TGTGCCAGCAGCCAAGGGGCCTTCAGCAATCAGCCCCAGCATTTT. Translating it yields CASSQGAFSNQPQHF. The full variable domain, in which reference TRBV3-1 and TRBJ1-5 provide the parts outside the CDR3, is DTAVSQTPKYLVTQMGNDKSIKCEQNLGHDTMYWYKQDSKKFLKIMFSYNNKELIINETVPNRFSPKSPDKAHLNLHINSLELGDSAVYFCASSQGAFSNQPQHFGDGTRLSIL.

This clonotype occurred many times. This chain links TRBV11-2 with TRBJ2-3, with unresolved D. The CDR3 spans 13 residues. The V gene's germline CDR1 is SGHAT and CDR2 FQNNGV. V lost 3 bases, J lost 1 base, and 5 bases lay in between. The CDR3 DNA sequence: TGTGCCAGCAGCTTGAGGCGCACAGATACGCAGTATTTT. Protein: CASSLRRTDTQYF.

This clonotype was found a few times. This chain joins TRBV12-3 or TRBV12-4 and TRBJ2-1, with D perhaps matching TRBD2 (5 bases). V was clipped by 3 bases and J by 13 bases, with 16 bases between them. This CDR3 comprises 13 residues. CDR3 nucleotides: TGTGCCAGCAGTTTCTTTTCGAGGGTTTTTCAGTTCTTC. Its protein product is CASSFFSRVFQFF.

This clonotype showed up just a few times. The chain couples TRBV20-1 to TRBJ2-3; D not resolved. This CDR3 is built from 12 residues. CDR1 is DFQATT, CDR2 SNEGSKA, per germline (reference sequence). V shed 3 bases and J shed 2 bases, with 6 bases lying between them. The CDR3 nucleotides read TGCAGTGCTAGTAGTTCCACAGATACGCAGTATTTT. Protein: CSASSSTDTQYF.

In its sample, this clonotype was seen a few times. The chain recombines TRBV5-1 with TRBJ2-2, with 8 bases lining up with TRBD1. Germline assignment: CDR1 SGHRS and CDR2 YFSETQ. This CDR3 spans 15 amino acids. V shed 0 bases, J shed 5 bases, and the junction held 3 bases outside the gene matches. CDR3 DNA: TGCGCCAGCAGCTTGGGGACAGGGCATACCGGGGAGCTGTTTTTT. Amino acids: CASSLGTGHTGELFF.

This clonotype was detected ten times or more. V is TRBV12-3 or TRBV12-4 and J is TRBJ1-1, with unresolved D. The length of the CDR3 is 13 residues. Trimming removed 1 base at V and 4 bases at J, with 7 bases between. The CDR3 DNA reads TGTGCCAGCAGTTTAGGGAGAGGCACTGAAGCTTTCTTT. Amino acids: CASSLGRGTEAFF.

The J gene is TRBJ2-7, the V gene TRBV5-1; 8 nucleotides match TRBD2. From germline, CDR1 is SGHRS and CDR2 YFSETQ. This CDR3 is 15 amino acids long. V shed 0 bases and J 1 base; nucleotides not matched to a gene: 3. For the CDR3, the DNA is TGCGCCAGCAGCTTGGAACTAGCGGTGTCCTACGAGCAGTACTTC. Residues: CASSLELAVSYEQYF.

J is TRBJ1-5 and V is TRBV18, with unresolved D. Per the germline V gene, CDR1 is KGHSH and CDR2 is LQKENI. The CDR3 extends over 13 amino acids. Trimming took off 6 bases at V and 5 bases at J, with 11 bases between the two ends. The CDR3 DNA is TGTGCCAGCTCCCCGGGTAAGGATCAGCCCCAGCATTTT. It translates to CASSPGKDQPQHF.

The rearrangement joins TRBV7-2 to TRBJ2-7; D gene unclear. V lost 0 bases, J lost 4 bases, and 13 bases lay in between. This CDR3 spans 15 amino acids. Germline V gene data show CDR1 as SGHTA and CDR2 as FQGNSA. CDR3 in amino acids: CASSLALTPGYEQYF. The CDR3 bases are TGTGCCAGCAGCTTAGCGCTTACCCCCGGGTACGAGCAGTACTTC.

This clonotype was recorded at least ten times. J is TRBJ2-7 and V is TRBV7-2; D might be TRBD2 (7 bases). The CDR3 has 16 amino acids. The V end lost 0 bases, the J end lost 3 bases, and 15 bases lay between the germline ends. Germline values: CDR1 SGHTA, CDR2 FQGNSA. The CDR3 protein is CASSLAGGPIRYEQYF. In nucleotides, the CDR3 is TGTGCCAGCAGCTTAGCGGGGGGGCCCATTCGCTACGAGCAGTACTTC.

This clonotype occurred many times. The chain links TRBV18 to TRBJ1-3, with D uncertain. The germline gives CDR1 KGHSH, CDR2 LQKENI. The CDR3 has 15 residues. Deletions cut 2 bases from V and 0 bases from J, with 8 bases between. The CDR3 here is CASSPGVASGNTIYF. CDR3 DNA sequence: TGTGCCAGCTCACCAGGGGTCGCCTCTGGAAACACCATATATTTT.

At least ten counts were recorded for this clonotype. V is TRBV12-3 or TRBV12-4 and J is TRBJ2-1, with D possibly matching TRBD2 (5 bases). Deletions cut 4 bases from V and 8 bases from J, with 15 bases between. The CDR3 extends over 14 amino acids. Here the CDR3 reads CASSSLGGADEQFF. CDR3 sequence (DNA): TGTGCCAGCAGTTCGCTAGGAGGCGCCGATGAGCAGTTCTTC.

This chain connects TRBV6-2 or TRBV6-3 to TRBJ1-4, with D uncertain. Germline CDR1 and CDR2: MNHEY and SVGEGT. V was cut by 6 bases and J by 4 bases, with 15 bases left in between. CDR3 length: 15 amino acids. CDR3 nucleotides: TGTGCCAGCAGCCAAACAACCCGCTTTAATGAAAAACTGTTTTTT. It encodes CASSQTTRFNEKLFF.